The entry below gives a single T cell receptor beta chain sequence along with its context. It lacks a known antigen. Within one base of it there is no much larger clone, and no base qualities were kept. The study was a case-control design nested within a healthcare worker cohort in London, UK, with weekly nasopharyngeal swab PCR tests and blood sampling. Healthcare workers were recruited during the week of the UK lockdown, between 23 and 31 March 2020, and followed weekly for up to 16 weeks. The record originates from a study of early T cells in non-severe SARS-CoV-2 infection (dated by TCRdb to the early 2020s). Regarding the study in general: Because TCR sequencing relied on bulk RNA taken from unsorted whole blood, pairing of alpha and beta chains was not possible.

Libraries were constructed by 5' RACE. Data came from a NextSeq 500. To correct for sequencing error and PCR bias, the TCR library protocol tagged individual cDNA molecules with unique molecular identifiers. Sequencing covered both TCR alpha and beta chains, and within each sample the abundances of alpha and beta sequences were tightly co-correlated. Under the source paper's analysis protocol: Decombinator V4 was used to annotate TCR sequences for V gene, J gene and CDR3. Expanded TCRs were defined as changing significantly between any two time points under a Poisson model with p below 0.0001. TCR abundances were normalised to the total number of TCRs sequenced per sample and were expressed as counts per million. TRAV1-2 paired with TRAJ12, TRAJ20 or TRAJ33 defined MAIT TCRs, while TRAV10 paired with TRAJ18 defined iNKT TCRs. VDJdb, accessed 1 November 2021, was searched for CMV, EBV and SARS-CoV-2 annotated TCRs, with TCRs annotated for multiple antigens excluded. The public reads were run again by TCRdb, first through fastp at Q25 and then through MiXCR, and only productive beta chains were kept. Every CDR3 protein is listed once, alongside the most common genes and DNA of its rows. What appears here as the V and J calls and clone size reflects TCRdb's work, not the paper's. The sample contains more than 45,000 distinct CDR3 sequences, over 9.5% of them found a single time. The ten top clones hold roughly 5% of the sample.

CDR1 and CDR2 are read off the germline V gene (reference sequence) as DFQATT and SNEGSKA. Inclusive of the bounding cysteine and phenylalanine, the CDR3 is 14 residues long. Left in the record is the CDR3 DNA by itself, 42 bases read in frame from the first base. The V and J ends are trimmed by 6 bases and 2 bases, leaving 15 bases between them. The full study reports these points: VDJdb matching was skewed toward anti-spike CD8 responses and likely underestimated virus-specific expansions by missing private and CD4 specificities.

This sequence uses TRBV20-1 and TRBJ2-3; the D segment might be TRBD1 or TRBD2, since each matches 6 bases. Sequences were obtained from whole blood. The TCR was taken from an adult who was a healthcare worker with PCR-confirmed SARS-CoV-2 infection or an uninfected control (not recorded which). The nucleotide sequence reads TGCAGTGCCCCAGGAGGGGGACCCACAGATACGCAGTATTTT. This encodes CSAPGGGPTDTQYF.